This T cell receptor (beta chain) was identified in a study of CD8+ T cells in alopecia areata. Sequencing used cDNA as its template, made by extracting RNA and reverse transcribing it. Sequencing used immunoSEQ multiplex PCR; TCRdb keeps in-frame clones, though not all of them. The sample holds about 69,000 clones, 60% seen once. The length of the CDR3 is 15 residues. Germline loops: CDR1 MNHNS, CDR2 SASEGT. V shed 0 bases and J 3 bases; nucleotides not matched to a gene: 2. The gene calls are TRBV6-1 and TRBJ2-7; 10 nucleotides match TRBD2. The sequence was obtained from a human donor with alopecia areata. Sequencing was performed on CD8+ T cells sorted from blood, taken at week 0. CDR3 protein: CASSEAASGSYEQYF. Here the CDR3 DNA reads TGTGCCAGCAGTGAAGCCGCTAGCGGGAGCTACGAGCAGTACTTC.